These 4 T cell receptor beta chains originate from one sample sequenced in a study of T cells in Graves' hyperthyroidism and ophthalmopathy. TCR beta CDR3 regions were amplified from RNA. The TCR CDR3 first-round RT-PCR relied on the HTBI primer set. TCRdb called the multiplex PCR reads again in MiXCR, with one record for every CDR3 protein. The data contain approximately 600,000 distinct CDR3 sequences, around 20% of them singletons. Specimen: blood. The origin of the receptors is a man younger than 40 with Graves' ophthalmopathy.

V usage is TRBV4-1 and J usage is TRBJ1-5, with D possibly matching TRBD1 (5 bases). The V gene's germline CDR1 is MGHRA and CDR2 YSYEKL. This CDR3 region has 15 residues. Trimming removed 4 bases at V and 0 bases at J, with 10 bases between. CDR3: CASSRGGTSNQPQHF. CDR3 coding DNA: TGCGCCAGCAGCCGGGGGGGGACTAGCAATCAGCCCCAGCATTTT.

This clonotype has at least ten counts. The rearrangement links TRBV30 to TRBJ1-4; D uncertain. This CDR3 is built from 14 residues. In germline, CDR1 is GTSNPN, CDR2 SVGIG (reference sequence). V shed 4 bases and J shed 8 bases, with 17 bases lying between them. The CDR3 bases are TGTGCCTGGAATACCGGAGGGCCGGGGGAAAAACTGTTTTTT. Translating it yields CAWNTGGPGEKLFF.

This clonotype was observed a handful of times. The chain combines TRBV28 with TRBJ2-7; 7 nucleotides agree with TRBD2. V trimming: 8 bases; J trimming: 9 bases; junction bases outside the gene matches: 13. Germline V gene lookup returns CDR1 MDHEN and CDR2 SYDVKM. The CDR3 has 13 amino acids. CDR3 amino acids: CASASGAVGSQYF. DNA of the CDR3: TGTGCCAGCGCAAGCGGGGCGGTAGGGTCGCAGTACTTC.

This clonotype was observed many times. The genes are TRBV27 and TRBJ2-1; a possible D gene is TRBD2 (6 bases). There are 15 residues in the CDR3. Germline values: CDR1 MNHEY, CDR2 SMNVEV (reference sequence). V lost 4 bases and J lost 0, with 10 bases in between. CDR3: CASSSGLSSYNEQFF. CDR3 DNA: TGTGCCAGCAGTTCCGGACTAAGCTCCTACAATGAGCAGTTCTTC.